Included here is one TCR beta chain sequence, with context. Assay used: immunoSEQ multiplex PCR; TCRdb lists only in-frame clones, some missing. Among about 92,000 clones listed, about 80% were seen once. This record comes from a study of a mutant IDH1 vaccine in newly diagnosed glioma. Time point meaning: baseline, week 1 (first vaccination visit). The treatment was: pre-vaccination baseline after standard-of-care therapy. This CDR3 spans 14 amino acids. The V end lost 6 bases, the J end lost 2 bases, and 13 bases lay between the germline ends. Germline values: CDR1 MNHEY, CDR2 SVGAGI. This specimen consisted of PBMCs, obtained from a glioma patient treated with radiotherapy, temozolomide or both. The sequence came from a man aged 40-49 years with glioma. This sequence joins TRBV6-5 and TRBJ1-2; D is unclear. The CDR3 region is CASSRWVQNYGYTF. The CDR3 DNA is TGTGCCAGCAGCCGGTGGGTACAGAACTATGGCTACACCTTC.